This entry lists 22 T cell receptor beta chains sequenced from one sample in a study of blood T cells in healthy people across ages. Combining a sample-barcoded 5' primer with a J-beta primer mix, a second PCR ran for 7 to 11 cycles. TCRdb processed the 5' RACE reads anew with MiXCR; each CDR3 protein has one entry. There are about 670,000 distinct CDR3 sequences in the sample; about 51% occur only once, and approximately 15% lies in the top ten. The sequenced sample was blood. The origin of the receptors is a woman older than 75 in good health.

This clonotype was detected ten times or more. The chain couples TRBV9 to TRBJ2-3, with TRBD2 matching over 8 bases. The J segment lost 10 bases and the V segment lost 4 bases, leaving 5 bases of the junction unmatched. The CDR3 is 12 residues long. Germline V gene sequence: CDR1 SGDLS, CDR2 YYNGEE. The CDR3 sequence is CASSTGLAAQYF. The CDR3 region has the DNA TGTGCCAGCAGCACCGGACTAGCAGCGCAGTATTTT.

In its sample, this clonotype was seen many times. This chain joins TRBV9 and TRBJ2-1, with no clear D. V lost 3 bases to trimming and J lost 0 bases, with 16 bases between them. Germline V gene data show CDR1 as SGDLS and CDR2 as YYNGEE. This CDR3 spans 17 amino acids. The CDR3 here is CASSESPEPSSYNEQFF. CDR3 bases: TGTGCCAGCAGCGAGAGCCCGGAGCCGAGCTCCTACAATGAGCAGTTCTTC.

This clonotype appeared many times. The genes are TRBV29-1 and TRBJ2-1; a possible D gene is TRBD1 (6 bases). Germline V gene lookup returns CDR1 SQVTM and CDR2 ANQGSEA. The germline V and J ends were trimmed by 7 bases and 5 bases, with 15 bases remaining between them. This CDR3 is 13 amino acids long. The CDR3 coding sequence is TGCAGCGCAGACCGACAGGTTAACAATGAGCAGTTCTTC. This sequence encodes CSADRQVNNEQFF.

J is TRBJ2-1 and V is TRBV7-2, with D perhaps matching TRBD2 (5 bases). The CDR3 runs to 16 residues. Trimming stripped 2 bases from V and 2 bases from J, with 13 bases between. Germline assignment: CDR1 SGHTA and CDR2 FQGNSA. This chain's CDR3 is CASSLSALAAYNEQFF. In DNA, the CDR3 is TGTGCCAGCAGCTTAAGTGCGCTAGCAGCCTACAATGAGCAGTTCTTC.

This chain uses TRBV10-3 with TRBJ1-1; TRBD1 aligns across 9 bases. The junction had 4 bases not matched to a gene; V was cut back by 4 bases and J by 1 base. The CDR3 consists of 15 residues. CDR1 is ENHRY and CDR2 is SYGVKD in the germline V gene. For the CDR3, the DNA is TGTGCCATCAGTGCCGTGGACAGGGGGAACACTGAAGCTTTCTTT. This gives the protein CAISAVDRGNTEAFF.

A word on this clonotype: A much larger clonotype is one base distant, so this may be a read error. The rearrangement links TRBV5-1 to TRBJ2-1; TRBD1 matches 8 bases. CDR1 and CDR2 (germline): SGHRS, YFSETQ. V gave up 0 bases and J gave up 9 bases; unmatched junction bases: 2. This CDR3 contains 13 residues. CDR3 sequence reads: CASSLGTGSEQFF. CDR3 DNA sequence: TGCGCCAGCAGCTTGGGGACAGGGAGTGAGCAGTTCTTC.

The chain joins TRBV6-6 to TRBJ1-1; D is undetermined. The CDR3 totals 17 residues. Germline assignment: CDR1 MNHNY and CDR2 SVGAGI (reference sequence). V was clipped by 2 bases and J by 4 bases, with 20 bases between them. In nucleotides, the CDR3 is TGTGCCAGCAGTTACAGTCGGCGGTATGGGGAGAGCACTGAAGCTTTCTTT. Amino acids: CASSYSRRYGESTEAFF.

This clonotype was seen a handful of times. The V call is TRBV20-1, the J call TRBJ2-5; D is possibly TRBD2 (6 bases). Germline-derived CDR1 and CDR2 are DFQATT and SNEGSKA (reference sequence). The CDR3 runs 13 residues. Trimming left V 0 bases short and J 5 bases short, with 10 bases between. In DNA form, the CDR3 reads TGCAGTGCTAGAGATCCCCTAGCGGAGACCCAGTACTTC. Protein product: CSARDPLAETQYF.

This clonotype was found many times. CDR3 region: CSAPPLAGRETQYF. The CDR3 DNA follows: TGCAGTGCCCCTCCCCTAGCGGGAAGAGAGACCCAGTACTTC. The V and J genes are TRBV20-1 and TRBJ2-5, with TRBD2 matching over 9 bases. Germline lookup yields CDR1 DFQATT and CDR2 SNEGSKA (reference sequence). Trimming removed 6 bases from V and 4 bases from J; junction bases left unmatched: 9. This CDR3 comprises 14 residues.

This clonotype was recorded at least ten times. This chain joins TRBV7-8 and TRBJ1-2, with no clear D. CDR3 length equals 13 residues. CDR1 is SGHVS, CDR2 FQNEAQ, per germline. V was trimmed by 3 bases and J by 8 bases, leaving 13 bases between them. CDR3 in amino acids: CASSFYRGSGYTF. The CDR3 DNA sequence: TGTGCCAGCAGCTTTTATCGGGGATCCGGCTACACCTTC.

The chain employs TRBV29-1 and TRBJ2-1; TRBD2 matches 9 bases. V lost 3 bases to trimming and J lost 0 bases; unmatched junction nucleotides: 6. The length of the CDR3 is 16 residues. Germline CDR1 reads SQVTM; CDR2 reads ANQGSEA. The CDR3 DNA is TGCAGCGTTGAGGGCCTAGCGGGGAGCTCCTACAATGAGCAGTTCTTC. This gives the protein CSVEGLAGSSYNEQFF.

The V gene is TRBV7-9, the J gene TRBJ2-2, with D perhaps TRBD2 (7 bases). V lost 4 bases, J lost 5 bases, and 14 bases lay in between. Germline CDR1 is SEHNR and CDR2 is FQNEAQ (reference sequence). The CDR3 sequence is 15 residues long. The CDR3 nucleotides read TGTGCCAGCAGCTCTCCGAGGGGGGGAACCGGGGAGCTGTTTTTT. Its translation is CASSSPRGGTGELFF.

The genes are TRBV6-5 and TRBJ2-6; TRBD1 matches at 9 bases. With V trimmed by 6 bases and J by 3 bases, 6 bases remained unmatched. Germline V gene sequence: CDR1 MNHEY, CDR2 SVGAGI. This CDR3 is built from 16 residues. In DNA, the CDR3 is TGTGCCAGCAGCCCGTGGGACAGGGATGGGGCCAACGTCCTGACTTTC. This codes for CASSPWDRDGANVLTF.

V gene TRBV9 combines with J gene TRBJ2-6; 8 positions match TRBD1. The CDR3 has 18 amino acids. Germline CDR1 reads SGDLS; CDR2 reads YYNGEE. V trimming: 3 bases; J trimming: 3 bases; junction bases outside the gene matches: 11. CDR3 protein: CASSATGVGSFGANVLTF. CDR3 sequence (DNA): TGTGCCAGCAGCGCGACAGGGGTTGGTTCGTTTGGGGCCAACGTCCTGACTTTC.

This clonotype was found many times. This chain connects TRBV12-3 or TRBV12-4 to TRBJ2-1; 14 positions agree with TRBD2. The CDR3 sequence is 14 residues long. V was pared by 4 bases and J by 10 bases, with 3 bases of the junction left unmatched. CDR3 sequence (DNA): TGTGCCAGCAGTTCGGGACTAGCGGGAGTGGAGCAGTTCTTC. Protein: CASSSGLAGVEQFF.

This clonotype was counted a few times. CDR3 loop: CASSVRQGERSYTF. CDR3 DNA sequence: TGTGCCAGCAGCGTAAGGCAGGGTGAGAGAAGCTACACCTTC. This chain connects TRBV7-8 to TRBJ1-2; weak D call: TRBD1 (5 bases). Trimming pared 5 bases from V and 9 bases from J, leaving 19 bases between. The length of the CDR3 is 14 residues. From germline, CDR1 is SGHVS and CDR2 FQNEAQ.

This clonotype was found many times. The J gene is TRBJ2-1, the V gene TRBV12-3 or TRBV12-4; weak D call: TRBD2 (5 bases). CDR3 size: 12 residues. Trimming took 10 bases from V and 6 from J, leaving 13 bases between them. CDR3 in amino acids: CANQDSFNEQFF. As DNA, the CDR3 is TGTGCCAACCAGGACTCGTTCAATGAGCAGTTCTTC.

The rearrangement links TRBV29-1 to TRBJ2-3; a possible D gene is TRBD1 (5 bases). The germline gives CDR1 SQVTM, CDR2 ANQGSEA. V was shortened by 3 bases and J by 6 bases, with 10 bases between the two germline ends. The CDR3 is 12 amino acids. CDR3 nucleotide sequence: TGCAGCGTTGATCTCAGGGCTGATACGCAGTATTTT. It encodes CSVDLRADTQYF.

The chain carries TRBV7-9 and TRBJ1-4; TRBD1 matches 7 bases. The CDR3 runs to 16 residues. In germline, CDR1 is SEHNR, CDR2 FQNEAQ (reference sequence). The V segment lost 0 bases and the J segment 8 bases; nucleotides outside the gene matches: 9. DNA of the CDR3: TGTGCCAGCAGCTTAGCGGAATCAGGGGGGAACGAAAAACTGTTTTTT. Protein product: CASSLAESGGNEKLFF.

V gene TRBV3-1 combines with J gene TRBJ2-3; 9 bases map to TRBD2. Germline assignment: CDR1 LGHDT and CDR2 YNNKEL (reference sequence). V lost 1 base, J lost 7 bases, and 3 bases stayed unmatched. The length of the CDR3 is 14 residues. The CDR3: CASSQGSGGHTQYF. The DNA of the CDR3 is TGTGCCAGCAGCCAAGGTAGCGGGGGTCATACGCAGTATTTT.

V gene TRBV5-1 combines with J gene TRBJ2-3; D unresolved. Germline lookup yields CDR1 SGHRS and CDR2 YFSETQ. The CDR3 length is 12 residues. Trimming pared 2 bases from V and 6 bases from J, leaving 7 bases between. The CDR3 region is CASSFSYDTQYF. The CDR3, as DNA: TGCGCCAGCAGCTTCTCCTACGATACGCAGTATTTT.

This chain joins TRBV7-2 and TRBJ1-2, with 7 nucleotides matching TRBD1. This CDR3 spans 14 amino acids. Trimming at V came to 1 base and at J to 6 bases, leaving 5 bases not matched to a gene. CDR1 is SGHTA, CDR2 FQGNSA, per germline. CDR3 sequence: CASSLGTGRDGYTF. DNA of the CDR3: TGTGCCAGCAGCTTAGGGACAGGACGGGATGGCTACACCTTC.